Listed here are 23 T cell receptor beta chains from one sample, sequenced in a study of blood T cells in healthy people across ages. The use of a sample-barcoded 5' primer and a J-beta primer mix characterized a second PCR of roughly 7 to 11 cycles. TCRdb independently ran MiXCR on the 5' RACE reads; one entry per CDR3 protein. The table lists 1.5 million to 1.8 million distinct CDR3 sequences, approximately 43% of them singletons. Sequenced input: blood. These receptors came from a woman between 18 and 30 years old in good health.

This clonotype was observed a few times. This chain connects TRBV7-9 to TRBJ2-5; D gene uncertain. V lost 3 bases to trimming and J lost 4 bases, with 9 bases between them. The CDR3 is made up of 13 amino acids. The germline CDR1 and CDR2 sequences are SEHNR and FQNEAQ (reference sequence). The CDR3 here is CASSFPAVETQYF. CDR3 nucleotide sequence: TGTGCCAGCAGCTTCCCCGCGGTAGAGACCCAGTACTTC.

Worth noting for this clonotype: The junction shows a germline mismatch at one end, possibly a read error. The chain is built from TRBV29-1 and TRBJ2-1, with TRBD1 matching 7 bases. The CDR3 is 13 residues long. Germline CDR1 reads SQVTM; CDR2 reads ANQGSEA. The CDR3 DNA sequence: TGCAGGGTTGAGGGGGCGTCCTACAATGAGCAGTTCTTC. Amino acids: CRVEGASYNEQFF.

On this clonotype itself: This sequence may be a read error, since a much larger clone differs from it by one base. J is TRBJ2-3 and V is TRBV7-2; D is unclear. The V gene lost 3 bases and the J gene lost 1 base, with 5 bases spanning the gap. In germline, CDR1 is SGHTA, CDR2 FQGNSA. The CDR3 has 13 amino acids. CDR3 sequence: CASSFIGTDTQYF. In DNA form, the CDR3 reads TGTGCCAGCAGCTTTATCGGCACAGATACGCAGTATTTT.

For this clonotype: This sequence may be a read error, since a much larger clone differs from it by one base. This chain uses TRBV9 with TRBJ2-5; 7 bases align to TRBD1. There are 17 residues in the CDR3. In germline, CDR1 is SGDLS, CDR2 YYNGEE. J lost 1 base, V lost 3 bases, and 12 bases had no gene match. This chain's CDR3 is CASSGTTRDRIQETQYF. CDR3 sequence (DNA): TGTGCCAGCAGCGGGACGACCCGGGACAGAATCCAAGAGACCCAGTACTTC.

This clonotype was observed a few times. The chain uses TRBV6-6 and TRBJ2-6, with D unclear. The ends were cut back, 5 bases at V and 4 bases at J, with 9 bases in the middle. The V gene's germline CDR1 is MNHNY and CDR2 SVGAGI (reference sequence). The CDR3 sequence is 14 residues long. CDR3 nucleotide sequence: TGTGCCAGCAGTCCGTCGACAGGGGCCAACGTCCTGACTTTC. This encodes CASSPSTGANVLTF.

This sequence joins TRBV30 and TRBJ2-7; D is perhaps TRBD2 (6 bases). CDR3 size: 16 residues. V lost 2 bases, J lost 1 base, and 18 bases lay in between. CDR1 is GTSNPN, CDR2 SVGIG, per germline (reference sequence). This CDR3 is CAWSSPPSVGSYEQYF. The CDR3 DNA is TGTGCCTGGAGTTCCCCTCCTAGCGTAGGTTCCTACGAGCAGTACTTC. Combining the CDR3 with reference TRBV30 and TRBJ2-7 gives the whole variable domain SQTIHQWPATLVQPVGSPLSLECTVEGTSNPNLYWYRQAAGRGLQLLFYSVGIGQISSEVPQNLSASRPQDRQFILSSKKLLLSDSGFYLCAWSSPPSVGSYEQYFGPGTRLTVT.

The chain is built from TRBV7-9 and TRBJ2-1; 10 bases line up with TRBD2. CDR3 length: 14 residues. The germline V gene has CDR1 SEHNR and CDR2 FQNEAQ (reference sequence). The junction had 7 bases not matched to a gene; V was cut back by 5 bases and J by 9 bases. CDR3 DNA: TGTGCCAGCAGCGAGCTAGCGGGAGTGGGTGAGCAGTTCTTC. Translated: CASSELAGVGEQFF.

The table lists this clonotype with a count of one. The rearrangement uses TRBV29-1 and TRBJ1-1; D is unresolved. The V end was cut by 2 bases, the J end by 0 bases, with 7 bases between. CDR3 length: 13 amino acids. Germline lookup yields CDR1 SQVTM and CDR2 ANQGSEA. CDR3 in DNA: TGCAGCGTTGAAAAACTGGTGAACACTGAAGCTTTCTTT. This gives the protein CSVEKLVNTEAFF.

This clonotype was recorded many times. The chain employs TRBV7-6 and TRBJ1-1, with D unresolved. CDR1 is SGHVS, CDR2 FNYEAQ, per germline. The CDR3 is made up of 13 amino acids. Trimming shortened V by 6 bases and J by 0 bases, and 8 bases separated the two germline ends. The CDR3 coding sequence is TGTGCCAGCAGTTTTACAGTGAACACTGAAGCTTTCTTT. Amino acids: CASSFTVNTEAFF.

Concerning this clonotype itself: A read error may be the cause here, since a much bigger clone is one base away. The chain combines TRBV2 with TRBJ2-3, with a tentative D call TRBD1 (6 bases). Germline V gives CDR1 SNHLY, CDR2 FYNNEI. The CDR3 is made up of 13 amino acids. CDR3 in amino acids: CASRSVPTGTQYF. The CDR3, as DNA: TGTGCCAGCAGATCTGTTCCGACAGGTACGCAGTATTTT.

This chain links TRBV20-1 with TRBJ1-4; 7 bases are shared with TRBD1. Germline V gene sequence: CDR1 DFQATT, CDR2 SNEGSKA (reference sequence). J lost 2 bases, V lost 0 bases, and 15 bases had no gene match. CDR3 size: 19 residues. This CDR3 is CSARDQGAGRGKTNEKLFF. DNA of the CDR3: TGCAGTGCTAGAGATCAAGGAGCGGGCAGGGGGAAGACTAATGAAAAACTGTTTTTT.

The chain links TRBV5-1 to TRBJ1-6; the D is unclear. Germline-derived CDR1 and CDR2 are SGHRS and YFSETQ. V gave up 0 bases and J gave up 7 bases, with 11 bases separating them. The CDR3 sequence is 15 residues long. The CDR3 DNA is TGCGCCAGCAGCTTGGCCCAGAGGGAAAATTCACCCCTCCACTTT. This encodes CASSLAQRENSPLHF.

This sequence joins TRBV5-1 and TRBJ2-1; TRBD1 is a possible D gene (5 bases). V lost 2 bases and J 1 base, leaving 10 bases between the germline ends. Germline-derived CDR1 and CDR2 are SGHRS and YFSETQ. The length of the CDR3 is 15 residues. In DNA form, the CDR3 reads TGCGCCAGCAGCTTTACAGGTTATTCCTACAATGAGCAGTTCTTC. It translates to CASSFTGYSYNEQFF.

The table lists this clonotype with a count of one. V and J are TRBV9 and TRBJ2-1; 8 nucleotides line up with TRBD2. There are 12 residues in the CDR3. Germline-derived CDR1 and CDR2 are SGDLS and YYNGEE. Trimming removed 4 bases from V and 10 bases from J; junction bases left unmatched: 4. The CDR3 spells CASSPAGAEQFF. The DNA of the CDR3 is TGTGCCAGCAGCCCAGCGGGGGCCGAGCAGTTCTTC.

The chain combines TRBV9 with TRBJ2-5; TRBD1 is a possible D gene (6 bases). The CDR3 extends over 15 amino acids. Per the germline V gene, CDR1 is SGDLS and CDR2 is YYNGEE. Trimming left V 0 bases short and J 5 bases short, with 14 bases between. CDR3 coding DNA: TGTGCCAGCAGCGTAGGAGGGGGAATAGGGGAGACCCAGTACTTC. Its protein product is CASSVGGGIGETQYF.

CDR3 sequence (DNA): TGCGCCAGCAGTCACAATGCCGCCCTAGCGGGGCACCAAGAGACCCAGTTCTTC. Encoded protein: CASSHNAALAGHQETQFF. The chain links TRBV4-1 to TRBJ2-5; 9 bases align to TRBD2. Gene TRBJ2-1 matches the end of the DNA better, so the J call may be wrong. The germline CDR1 and CDR2 sequences are MGHRA and YSYEKL. This CDR3 comprises 18 residues.

This chain links TRBV7-2 with TRBJ1-6; 9 nucleotides agree with TRBD1. V was clipped by 2 bases and J by 0 bases; unmatched bases: 5. This CDR3 contains 18 residues. Per germline, CDR1 SGHTA and CDR2 FQGNSA. The CDR3 DNA reads TGTGCCAGCAGCTTATCGGGACAGGGAAGCTCCTATAATTCACCCCTCCACTTT. As protein: CASSLSGQGSSYNSPLHF.

The chain is built from TRBV7-9 and TRBJ2-4; TRBD2 agrees at 7 bases. The V gene end was trimmed by 5 bases and the J gene end by 13 bases; junction bases not matched to a gene: 8. The CDR3 consists of 12 residues. Germline-derived CDR1 and CDR2 are SEHNR and FQNEAQ (reference sequence). CDR3 sequence: CASSIVTREQYF. The CDR3 DNA reads as TGTGCCAGCAGCATAGTAACGCGGGAGCAGTACTTC. The variable domain in full, with the rest retrieved from reference TRBV7-9 and TRBJ2-4, is DTGVSQNPRHKITKRGQNVTFRCDPISEHNRLYWYRQTLGQGPEFLTYFQNEAQLEKSRLLSDRFSAERPKGSFSTLEIQRTEQGDSAMYLCASSIVTREQYFGAGTRLSVL.

The sample holds a few counts of this clonotype. This chain uses TRBV10-3 with TRBJ1-1; 9 nucleotides line up with TRBD1. Germline CDR1 is ENHRY and CDR2 is SYGVKD. CDR3 length: 13 residues. V gave up 6 bases and J gave up 6 bases; unmatched junction bases: 5. As DNA, the CDR3 is TGTGCCATCAGCGTAGGACAGGGGTCTGAAGCTTTCTTT. Its protein product is CAISVGQGSEAFF.

CDR3 nucleotide sequence: TGTGCCAGCAGCTTGCCGGGACAGGTCACTAACTATGGCTACACCTTC. Protein: CASSLPGQVTNYGYTF. This chain links TRBV7-8 with TRBJ1-2; 8 bases line up with TRBD1. V lost 3 bases and J lost 0; bases outside the gene matches: 6. CDR3 size: 16 residues. Per the germline V gene, CDR1 is SGHVS and CDR2 is FQNEAQ.

V gene TRBV6-2 or TRBV6-3 combines with J gene TRBJ2-7; 12 bases agree with TRBD2. This CDR3 has 15 residues. Trimming at V came to 5 bases and at J to 6 bases, leaving 8 bases not matched to a gene. Germline V CDR1 and CDR2: MNHEY, SVGEGT. CDR3 sequence: CASSPRTSGKGEQYF. Written as DNA, the CDR3 is TGTGCCAGCAGTCCCCGGACTAGCGGGAAGGGCGAGCAGTACTTC.

This clonotype was seen a handful of times. Here the CDR3 reads CASSDDTGRGQPQHF. In DNA form, the CDR3 reads TGTGCCAGCAGCGACGACACGGGGCGCGGTCAGCCCCAGCATTTT. The V and J genes are TRBV2 and TRBJ1-5; TRBD1 might be the D (5 bases). CDR1 is SNHLY and CDR2 is FYNNEI in the germline V gene. The length of the CDR3 is 15 residues. With 6 bases removed from V and 6 bases from J, the gap between germline ends came to 18 bases.

V gene TRBV28 combines with J gene TRBJ2-5, with D possibly matching TRBD2 (6 bases). The CDR3 runs 15 residues. V was pared by 7 bases and J by 1 base, with 16 bases between. From germline, CDR1 is MDHEN and CDR2 SYDVKM. CDR3: CASNGQGGLQETQYF. In DNA, the CDR3 is TGTGCCAGCAATGGGCAGGGAGGCCTCCAAGAGACCCAGTACTTC.